Listed here are 19 T cell receptor beta chains from one sample, sequenced in a study of Graves' ophthalmopathy and Graves' hyperthyroidism. The study amplified TCR beta CDR3 regions using RNA transcripts. The authors performed first-round RT-PCR with HTBI primers and then a second-round multiplex PCR. TCRdb analysed the multiplex PCR reads with MiXCR anew, one entry per CDR3 protein. Of around 1,000,000 distinct CDR3 sequences listed, about 35% are singletons. The sequencing input was peripheral blood or thyroid tissue (not recorded which). All receptors come from an adult man with Graves' hyperthyroidism.

Turning to this clonotype: One base away lies a much larger clone, so this may be a sequencing read error. This chain links TRBV11-2 with TRBJ2-7; 10 positions agree with TRBD2. With 6 bases clipped from V and 6 bases from J, the junction kept 11 bases outside the gene matches. Germline values: CDR1 SGHAT, CDR2 FQNNGV. This CDR3 has 15 amino acids. CDR3 in amino acids: CASRTATSGECEQYF. DNA of the CDR3: TGTGCCAGCAGGACCGCAACTAGCGGGGAGTGCGAGCAGTACTTC.

Only a few counts were recorded for this clonotype. CDR3 in amino acids: CASHGQGDAGNQPQHF. CDR3 in DNA: TGTGCCAGTCACGGACAGGGGGATGCAGGCAATCAGCCCCAGCATTTT. V gene TRBV28 combines with J gene TRBJ1-5, with 10 bases fitting TRBD1. The V gene's germline CDR1 is MDHEN and CDR2 SYDVKM. This CDR3 contains 16 residues. V shed 9 bases, J shed 2 bases, and the junction held 10 bases outside the gene matches.

With regard to this clonotype: A much larger clone differs from this one at a single base, so this may be a read error. This chain links TRBV7-3 with TRBJ1-2; D unclear. Germline V CDR1 and CDR2: SGHTA, FQGTGA. The CDR3 has 15 residues. CDR3 sequence (DNA): TGTGCCAGCAGCCCCCCTCAGGCACTGAACTATGACTACACCTTC. As protein: CASSPPQALNYDYTF.

CDR3 protein: CASSLEDRAVETQYF. CDR3 nucleotide sequence: TGTGCCAGCAGCTTGGAAGACAGGGCCGTAGAGACCCAGTACTTC. The chain has TRBV5-4 and TRBJ2-5, with TRBD1 identical over 7 bases. The CDR3 is 15 amino acids. The germline V gene encodes CDR1 SGHNT and CDR2 YYREEE (reference sequence). V lost 0 bases and J lost 4; bases outside the gene matches: 6.

Note on this clonotype: In this CDR3 the conserved last residue, phenylalanine or tryptophan, is missing, so a read error is likely. The rearrangement uses TRBV10-3 and TRBJ2-5, with 11 bases aligning to TRBD1. Per germline, CDR1 ENHRY and CDR2 SYGVKD. The CDR3 spans 15 residues. J was trimmed by 5 bases and V by 6 bases; bases with no gene match: 8. The chain's CDR3 is CAIRDGQGAAETQYL. The CDR3 DNA reads as TGTGCCATCAGGGACGGACAGGGGGCCGCGGAGACCCAGTACCTC.

The CDR3 DNA is TGTGCCAGCAGAAATATCCGGGTCCTCACGGGAGAGCAGTACTTC. Translating gives CASRNIRVLTGEQYF. The gene calls are TRBV7-2 and TRBJ2-7; D possibly corresponds to TRBD2 (5 bases). Germline V lookup: CDR1 SGHTA, CDR2 FQGNSA. Deletions cut 6 bases from V and 7 bases from J, with 22 bases between. The CDR3 has 15 amino acids.

This clonotype has ten or more counts. The chain employs TRBV29-1 and TRBJ1-3, with D unclear. The germline V gene encodes CDR1 SQVTM and CDR2 ANQGSEA. The CDR3 sequence is 13 residues long. Trimming left V 4 bases short and J 0 bases short, with 7 bases between. This CDR3 reads CSVGMSSGNTIYF. The CDR3 coding sequence is TGCAGCGTTGGGATGAGCTCTGGAAACACCATATATTTT.

Comments on this clonotype: Since a much larger clone is just one base distant, this may be a read error. This chain connects TRBV24-1 to TRBJ1-1; 9 positions agree with TRBD1. The CDR3 sequence is 13 residues long. CDR1 and CDR2 (germline): KGHDR, SFDVKD. The junction had 9 bases not matched to a gene; V was cut back by 6 bases and J by 11 bases. Here the CDR3 DNA reads TGTGCCACCAGTTACGGGACAGGGAACCGGGCTTTCTTT. Translated, it gives CATSYGTGNRAFF.

Only a few counts were recorded for this clonotype. This chain connects TRBV20-1 to TRBJ2-7, with D possibly TRBD2 on 6 matching bases. Looked up from germline, CDR1 is DFQATT and CDR2 is SNEGSKA (reference sequence). This CDR3 spans 15 amino acids. V was shortened by 3 bases and J by 3 bases, with 18 bases between the two germline ends. The CDR3 sequence is CSASGAGLVSYEQYF. In DNA, the CDR3 is TGCAGTGCTAGTGGCGCGGGACTTGTAAGCTACGAGCAGTACTTC.

This clonotype was found a few times. The chain is built from TRBV5-1 and TRBJ2-7; TRBD1 agrees at 10 bases. Unmatched junction bases numbered 9, after V lost 3 bases and J lost 12 bases. The germline CDR1 and CDR2 sequences are SGHRS and YFSETQ. The CDR3 runs 13 residues. The CDR3 DNA reads as TGCGCCAGCAGCTCCGGGACAGGGGTTAACGGGTACTTC. As protein: CASSSGTGVNGYF.

As to this clonotype: Since a much larger clone is just one base distant, this may be a read error. The chain has TRBV7-2 and TRBJ2-5, with D possibly being TRBD1 (6 bases). The ends were cut back, 5 bases at V and 10 bases at J, with 14 bases in the middle. The CDR3 has 12 amino acids. Germline V lookup: CDR1 SGHTA, CDR2 FQGNSA. The CDR3 here is CASSLTGDRQYF. As DNA, the CDR3 is TGTGCCAGCAGCCTGACAGGAGATCGCCAGTACTTC.

Only one count was recorded for this clonotype. The CDR3 protein is CAHVRSSYEQYF. The CDR3 bases are TGTGCCCACGTTCGGAGCTCCTACGAGCAGTACTTC. The chain uses TRBV30 and TRBJ2-7, with D uncertain. Trimming removed 8 bases at V and 0 bases at J, with 11 bases between. The CDR3 length is 12 residues. Germline assignment: CDR1 GTSNPN and CDR2 SVGIG (reference sequence).

At least ten counts were recorded for this clonotype. V and J are TRBV7-2 and TRBJ1-1; TRBD1 agrees at 7 bases. This CDR3 region has 15 residues. The germline gives CDR1 SGHTA, CDR2 FQGNSA. V trimming: 2 bases; J trimming: 3 bases; junction bases outside the gene matches: 6. CDR3 in amino acids: CASSLRGGGHTEAFF. CDR3 DNA sequence: TGTGCCAGCAGCTTAAGAGGGGGCGGGCACACTGAAGCTTTCTTT.

The V gene is TRBV25-1, the J gene TRBJ1-1, with D maybe TRBD1 (5 bases). The V end was cut by 6 bases, the J end by 4 bases, with 12 bases between. The CDR3 runs 13 residues. Per germline, CDR1 MGHDK and CDR2 SYGVNS. CDR3 residues: CASRSEGSTEAFF. CDR3 coding DNA: TGTGCCAGCAGGTCGGAGGGGAGCACTGAAGCTTTCTTT.

Turning to this clonotype: The germline gene is not matched at one end of the junction; a read error may be the cause. This chain links TRBV27 with TRBJ1-1; D is undetermined. The CDR3 length is 14 residues. Germline values: CDR1 MNHEY, CDR2 SMNVEV (reference sequence). The CDR3 sequence is CACSLLRSNTEAFF. Here the CDR3 DNA reads TGTGCCTGCAGTTTATTAAGATCAAACACTGAAGCTTTCTTT.

This clonotype was seen ten or more times. This chain joins TRBV11-2 and TRBJ2-7, with 10 positions matching TRBD2. The V gene end was trimmed by 1 base and the J gene end by 2 bases; junction bases not matched to a gene: 2. Germline V gene sequence: CDR1 SGHAT, CDR2 FQNNGV. The CDR3 has 15 amino acids. The CDR3 loop reads CASSLGTSGTYEQYF. The CDR3, as DNA: TGTGCCAGCAGCTTAGGAACTAGCGGGACCTACGAGCAGTACTTC.

The chain joins TRBV6-6 to TRBJ2-7; D remains ambiguous. In germline, CDR1 is MNHNY, CDR2 SVGAGI (reference sequence). The V gene lost 2 bases and the J gene lost 2 bases, with 4 bases spanning the gap. The CDR3 covers 12 residues. CDR3 loop: CASSYLAYEQYF. For the CDR3, the DNA is TGTGCCAGCAGTTACCTTGCCTACGAGCAGTACTTC.

As regards this clonotype: One end of the junction fails to match germline, which may point to a read error. V is TRBV7-7 and J is TRBJ2-7, with 8 bases that match TRBD1. This CDR3 is 14 amino acids long. Germline-derived CDR1 and CDR2 are SSHAT and FNYEAQ (reference sequence). CDR3: CASSSFQGADEQYF. The CDR3 DNA reads TGTGCTAGCAGCAGTTTCCAGGGGGCTGACGAGCAGTACTTC.

Comment on this clonotype: At one end, the junction sequence differs from germline, possibly due to a read error. J is TRBJ2-7 and V is TRBV2; tentative D call: TRBD1 (6 bases). CDR1 is SNHLY and CDR2 is FYNNEI in the germline V gene. The CDR3 has 12 residues. CDR3 sequence (DNA): TGTGCCATCAGTGAAGCTAGGGGGACGCAGTACTTC. Amino acid sequence: CAISEARGTQYF.